Listed below are T cell receptor beta chains from one sample, sequenced in a study of vaccination and CD4 T cells after COVID-19. These TCRs' antigens remain unknown. One entry per CDR3 protein, called by TCRdb with MiXCR from the PCR reads. The repertoire includes tens of thousands of distinct CDR3 sequences, less than 35% of them detected once, and approximately 10% sits in the top ten. The sample here was CD4+ T cells from blood, cultured in vitro, taken about 7 months after SARS-CoV-2 vaccination. The receptor set was obtained from a human donor who had recovered from COVID-19. Each CDR3 is given with its conserved first and last residue. The D gene is left open where the match is weak. A clone size is listed for some rows: how often the clone was seen (once, few, many), or a class if it is expanded.

J	D	V	size	CDR3	DNA
TRBJ2-1	-	TRBV20-1	-	CSARDPVFNEQFF	TGCAGTGCTAGAGATCCCGTATTCAATGAGCAGTTCTTC
TRBJ1-1	TRBD1	TRBV6-5	once	CASSFDRAQPEAFF	TGTGCCAGCAGTTTCGACAGGGCGCAACCTGAAGCTTTCTTT
TRBJ2-7	-	TRBV7-9	few	CASSLSAGSYEQYF	TGTGCCAGCAGCTTAAGTGCGGGGTCCTACGAGCAGTACTTC
TRBJ1-5	TRBD1	TRBV6-5	-	CASSYPHRGLIGPQHF	TGTGCCAGCAGTTACCCCCACAGGGGGCTGATAGGGCCCCAGCATTTT
TRBJ2-7	-	TRBV6-5	few	CASSYSPVPSYEQYF	TGTGCCAGCAGTTACTCTCCGGTTCCCTCCTACGAGCAGTACTTC
TRBJ2-5	TRBD2	TRBV19	medium-sized	CASSRRLAYQETQYF	TGTGCCAGTAGTCGCCGACTAGCCTACCAAGAGACCCAGTACTTC
TRBJ2-7	-	TRBV6-5	-	CASSYRPLSSYEQYF	TGTGCCAGCAGTTACAGGCCCCTTAGCTCCTACGAGCAGTACTTC
TRBJ1-2	-	TRBV2	-	CASRQGSDGYTF	TGTGCCAGCAGGCAGGGAAGCGATGGCTACACCTTC
TRBJ1-4	-	TRBV7-8	-	CASSPQGTANEKLFF	TGTGCCAGCAGCCCCCAAGGGACCGCAAACGAAAAACTGTTTTTT
TRBJ1-2	-	TRBV20-1	few	CSAREANYGYTF	TGCAGTGCTAGAGAGGCTAACTATGGCTACACCTTC
TRBJ1-1	-	TRBV6-1	few	CASSAAPGDTEAFF	TGTGCCAGCAGTGCGGCTCCAGGGGACACTGAAGCTTTCTTT
TRBJ1-2	-	TRBV10-3	few	CAISYTGRDGYTF	TGTGCCATCAGTTATACAGGACGGGATGGCTACACCTTC
TRBJ1-2	-	TRBV20-1	-	CSARFAQSYTF	TGCAGTGCTAGATTCGCTCAGAGCTACACCTTC
TRBJ1-1	TRBD1	TRBV2	-	CASSEIGVRGTEAFF	TGTGCCAGCAGTGAAATAGGCGTCAGGGGGACGGAAGCTTTCTTT
TRBJ2-1	TRBD2	TRBV20-1	-	CSALGGLAGDNNEQFF	TGCAGTGCTCTTGGGGGGCTAGCGGGAGACAACAATGAGCAGTTCTTC
TRBJ1-2	TRBD1	TRBV24-1	-	CATDRGSSPGGYTF	TGTGCCACCGACAGGGGTAGCTCCCCTGGTGGCTACACCTTC
TRBJ2-1	-	TRBV7-8	few	CASTIRGGRSYNEQFF	TGTGCCAGCACCATCAGAGGGGGGCGGTCCTACAATGAGCAGTTCTTC
TRBJ2-5	TRBD2	TRBV20-1	few	CSAQTSGRGETQYF	TGCAGTGCTCAGACTAGCGGGAGGGGGGAGACCCAGTACTTC
TRBJ2-2	TRBD2	TRBV7-9	few	CASSLGSGTYTGELFF	TGTGCCAGCAGCTTAGGTAGCGGGACCTACACCGGGGAGCTGTTTTTT
TRBJ2-3	TRBD2	TRBV25-1	few	CASSDLAGYTDTQYF	TGTGCCAGCAGTGATCTAGCGGGATACACAGATACGCAGTATTTT
TRBJ2-7	-	TRBV4-1	-	CASSQDTYEQYF	TGCGCCAGCAGCCAAGATACATACGAGCAGTACTTC
TRBJ2-1	TRBD2	TRBV6-5	-	CASSYYSGTNYNEQFF	TGTGCCAGCAGTTACTATTCCGGGACTAATTACAATGAGCAGTTCTTC
TRBJ2-7	TRBD1	TRBV20-1	few	CSAFYGGTGYEQYF	TGCAGTGCTTTCTATGGGGGGACAGGCTACGAGCAGTACTTC
TRBJ2-3	TRBD1	TRBV7-9	-	CASSLAWGQTDTQYF	TGTGCCAGCAGCTTAGCCTGGGGACAGACAGATACGCAGTATTTT
TRBJ2-3	TRBD1	TRBV7-2	few	CASSLQGQGRLTDTQYF	TGTGCCAGCAGCTTACAGGGACAGGGTAGGCTCACAGATACGCAGTATTTT
TRBJ2-1	TRBD1	TRBV11-2	medium-sized	CASSVFRDSSPNEQFF	TGTGCCAGCAGCGTATTCCGGGACAGCTCTCCAAATGAGCAGTTCTTC
TRBJ2-5	-	TRBV6-5	few	CASSYSRTEEETQYF	TGTGCCAGCAGTTACAGTAGGACAGAAGAAGAGACCCAGTACTTC
TRBJ1-3	TRBD1	TRBV4-2	-	CASSLGQANGNTIYF	TGTGCCAGCAGCCTGGGACAGGCGAATGGAAACACCATATATTTT
TRBJ2-1	TRBD2	TRBV4-2	-	CASSQDLGRGELAGVHDEQFF	TGTGCCAGCAGCCAAGACTTGGGTAGGGGGGAACTAGCGGGAGTTCACGATGAGCAGTTCTTC
TRBJ2-2	-	TRBV20-1	medium-sized	CSASSLVNTGELFF	TGCAGTGCTAGTAGTCTTGTGAACACCGGGGAGCTGTTTTTT
TRBJ1-1	-	TRBV6-1	few	CASSEGGASTEAFF	TGTGCCAGCAGTGAAGGGGGGGCGAGCACTGAAGCTTTCTTT
TRBJ1-5	-	TRBV2	many	CASSGGQGYQPQHF	TGTGCCAGCAGTGGGGGGCAGGGCTATCAGCCCCAGCATTTT
TRBJ2-5	-	TRBV7-8	-	CASSLSSPEYQETQYF	TGTGCCAGCAGCTTAAGTAGCCCCGAGTACCAAGAGACCCAGTACTTC
TRBJ1-3	TRBD1	TRBV5-4	-	CASSGDSGNTIYF	TGTGCCAGCAGCGGGGACAGTGGAAACACCATATATTTT
TRBJ1-5	-	TRBV6-5	medium-sized	CASSYSRGNQPQHF	TGTGCCAGCAGTTACTCGAGGGGCAATCAGCCCCAGCATTTT
TRBJ2-1	-	TRBV20-1	-	CSARAGVRSYNEQFF	TGCAGTGCTAGAGCGGGGGTTCGCTCCTACAATGAGCAGTTCTTC
TRBJ2-1	-	TRBV15	-	CATSRGRRGNEQFF	TGTGCCACCAGCAGGGGAAGGAGGGGCAATGAGCAGTTCTTC
TRBJ2-7	-	TRBV11-1	few	CASSFQDRGIYEQYF	TGTGCCAGCAGCTTTCAGGATCGCGGGATCTACGAGCAGTACTTC
TRBJ2-1	-	TRBV20-1	-	CSALTSSTYNEQFF	TGCAGTGCCTTGACTAGTTCGACCTACAATGAGCAGTTCTTC
TRBJ1-1	-	TRBV25-1	few	CASSEYTDREAFF	TGTGCCAGCAGTGAATATACCGACAGGGAAGCTTTCTTT
TRBJ2-3	-	TRBV7-3	-	CASSFTSNTDTQYF	TGTGCCAGCAGCTTCACCTCTAACACAGATACGCAGTATTTT
TRBJ2-3	TRBD1	TRBV6-5	-	CASSYKGASTDTQYF	TGTGCCAGCAGTTACAAGGGGGCAAGCACAGATACGCAGTATTTT
TRBJ2-3	-	TRBV7-2	few	CASSRSGFSTDTQYF	TGTGCCAGCAGCCGCAGCGGGTTCTCCACAGATACGCAGTATTTT
TRBJ2-3	-	TRBV28	-	CASSLTRGSTDTQYF	TGTGCCAGCAGTTTGACCCGTGGGAGCACAGATACGCAGTATTTT
TRBJ2-1	TRBD2	TRBV7-8	few	CASSLGALAGVRNEQFF	TGTGCCAGCAGCTTAGGGGCACTAGCGGGAGTACGCAATGAGCAGTTCTTC
TRBJ2-3	TRBD2	TRBV20-1	few	CSALGLAGGADTQYF	TGCAGTGCTTTGGGACTAGCGGGAGGCGCAGATACGCAGTATTTT
TRBJ2-2	-	TRBV7-6	few	CASSLGSGHIAGELFF	TGTGCCAGCAGCTTAGGCTCGGGGCATATAGCCGGGGAGCTGTTTTTT
TRBJ2-7	-	TRBV7-9	-	CASSSDRSSYEQYF	TGTGCCAGCAGTTCAGACAGGAGCTCCTACGAGCAGTACTTC
TRBJ2-5	TRBD1	TRBV20-1	few	CSARDPTGPGETQYF	TGCAGTGCTAGAGACCCGACAGGGCCGGGGGAGACCCAGTACTTC
TRBJ1-2	-	TRBV4-2	-	CASSQDLAAAYGYTF	TGTGCCAGCAGCCAAGATTTGGCTGCAGCCTATGGCTACACCTTC
TRBJ2-5	TRBD1	TRBV6-2/TRBV6-3	few	CASSQQGVETQYF	TGTGCCAGCAGTCAACAGGGGGTGGAGACCCAGTACTTC
TRBJ2-1	TRBD1	TRBV2	-	CASSAWTGTDEQFF	TGTGCCAGCAGTGCTTGGACAGGAACGGATGAGCAGTTCTTC
TRBJ2-1	-	TRBV7-9	medium-sized	CASQDRTNEQFF	TGTGCCAGCCAGGACCGGACGAATGAGCAGTTCTTC